Following are 13 T cell receptor beta chains from one sample sequenced in a study of blood T cell repertoires in COVID-19. Profiling relied on immunoSEQ multiplex PCR, and the TCRdb table lists in-frame clones only, not all of them. The data hold some 45,000 clones, with 80% observed a single time. The specimen sequenced was peripheral blood. These receptor sequences come from a man between 65 and 79 years old with acute or convalescent COVID-19.

This chain connects TRBV27 to TRBJ1-2; 9 nucleotides agree with TRBD1. Germline loops: CDR1 MNHEY, CDR2 SMNVEV (reference sequence). V shed 4 bases and J 6 bases; nucleotides not matched to a gene: 3. The CDR3 is 13 residues long. CDR3 residues: CASSSGTGNGYTF. The CDR3, as DNA: TGTGCCAGCAGTTCCGGGACAGGGAATGGCTACACCTTC.

This clone appeared a few times. V and J are TRBV27 and TRBJ1-3; D not resolved. Germline values: CDR1 MNHEY, CDR2 SMNVEV (reference sequence). Trimming pared 5 bases from V and 0 bases from J, leaving 5 bases between. The CDR3 is 13 amino acids. The CDR3 is CASSPSSGNTIYF. DNA of the CDR3: TGTGCCAGCAGTCCGAGCTCTGGAAACACCATATATTTT.

The chain links TRBV11-3 to TRBJ1-6, with D uncertain. The CDR3 extends over 13 amino acids. Germline V gives CDR1 SGHNT, CDR2 YENEEA. V lost 4 bases and J lost 7, with 8 bases in between. The CDR3 nucleotides read TGTGCCAGCAGCTCCTCGCGGAATTCACCCCTCCACTTT. Its protein product is CASSSSRNSPLHF.

The chain uses TRBV4-2 and TRBJ2-3; maybe TRBD1 (5 bases). The CDR3 contains 16 residues. Trimming pared 4 bases from V and 0 bases from J, leaving 14 bases between. CDR1 LGHNA and CDR2 YNFKEQ come from the germline V gene. The CDR3 region has the DNA TGTGCCAGCAGCCCTCGACAGACGGTTAGCACAGATACGCAGTATTTT. Translating it yields CASSPRQTVSTDTQYF.

J is TRBJ2-5 and V is TRBV21-1; TRBD2 is the table's D call and was not checked against the DNA. TRBV21-1 represents a pseudogene. The CDR3 has 13 residues. The CDR3 DNA reads as TGTGCCAGCGGGGGGGGGACGAGAGAGACCCAGTACTTC. This encodes CASGGGTRETQYF.

The rearrangement joins TRBV3-1 (or the pseudogene TRBV3-2) to TRBJ2-2, with D unresolved. The V end lost 4 bases, the J end lost 1 base, and 7 bases lay between the germline ends. Germline values: CDR1 LGHDT, CDR2 YNNKEL (reference sequence). The CDR3 spans 14 residues. The CDR3 is CASSPPVNTGELFF. The DNA for the CDR3 is TGTGCCAGCAGCCCGCCGGTGAACACCGGGGAGCTGTTTTTT.

The chain has TRBV27 and TRBJ1-2, with 7 bases matching TRBD1. CDR1 and CDR2 from the germline V gene are MNHEY and SMNVEV (reference sequence). Unmatched junction bases numbered 4, after V lost 6 bases and J lost 6 bases. CDR3 length: 12 residues. The CDR3 bases are TGTGCCAGCAGGACAGGGCCCGATGGCTACACCTTC. Translation gives CASRTGPDGYTF.

The chain combines TRBV11-2 with TRBJ1-6; D may be TRBD1 (5 bases). CDR1 is SGHAT, CDR2 FQNNGV, per germline. V was clipped by 6 bases and J by 9 bases, with 21 bases between them. The CDR3 loop spans 16 amino acids. The CDR3 spells CASSFSGVGRASPLHF. The DNA for the CDR3 is TGTGCCAGCAGTTTCTCGGGAGTGGGGCGGGCTTCACCCCTCCACTTT.

This clone was found once. The chain couples TRBV5-1 to TRBJ2-2, with a weak D call TRBD1 (7 bases). V lost 0 bases and J lost 6, with 15 bases in between. Germline CDR1 and CDR2: SGHRS and YFSETQ. The CDR3 has 16 amino acids. This CDR3 is CASSLGSGGGPGELFF. CDR3 nucleotide sequence: TGCGCCAGCAGCTTGGGGTCTGGAGGGGGCCCCGGGGAGCTGTTTTTT.

The chain is built from TRBV6-5 and TRBJ1-3; tentative D call: TRBD1 (6 bases). Germline V lookup: CDR1 MNHEY, CDR2 SVGAGI. The germline V and J ends were trimmed by 4 bases and 4 bases, with 14 bases remaining between them. This CDR3 has 15 amino acids. CDR3 amino acids: CASSSPQGSGNTIYF. The DNA of the CDR3 is TGTGCCAGCAGTTCTCCACAGGGCTCCGGAAACACCATATATTTT.

This chain links TRBV7-2 with TRBJ1-6; D perhaps matches TRBD1 (5 bases). This CDR3 is 14 amino acids long. Germline loops: CDR1 SGHTA, CDR2 FQGNSA. Trimming shortened V by 2 bases and J by 5 bases, and 7 bases separated the two germline ends. The CDR3 nucleotides are TGTGCCAGCAGCTTACGACAGCATAATTCACCCCTCCACTTT. The encoded protein is CASSLRQHNSPLHF.

The rearrangement uses TRBV2 and TRBJ2-2, with D perhaps matching TRBD1 (5 bases). CDR3 length: 16 residues. The V gene's germline CDR1 is SNHLY and CDR2 FYNNEI. Trimming shortened V by 3 bases and J by 5 bases, and 16 bases separated the two germline ends. The DNA of the CDR3 is TGTGCCAGCAGTGATGGCGCGTTCCAGGGTACCGGGGAGCTGTTTTTT. It is translated as CASSDGAFQGTGELFF. Full variable domain (outside the CDR3, taken from reference TRBV2 and TRBJ2-2): EPEVTQTPSHQVTQMGQEVILRCVPISNHLYFYWYRQILGQKVEFLVSFYNNEISEKSEIFDDQFSVERPDGSNFTLKIRSTKLEDSAMYFCASSDGAFQGTGELFFGEGSRLTVL.

V usage is TRBV4-1 and J usage is TRBJ1-1; D unresolved. The CDR3 is 13 residues long. Germline V gene lookup returns CDR1 MGHRA and CDR2 YSYEKL. Trimming stripped 6 bases from V and 7 bases from J, with 15 bases between. The CDR3 nucleotides are TGCGCCAGCAGGCAAACAGCTACTTTTGAAGCTTTCTTT. It yields the protein CASRQTATFEAFF.